Described below is a single TCR beta chain sequence and its context. As yet, its antigen is unknown. Produced via immunoSEQ multiplex PCR; TCRdb's table is partial and in-frame only. Here the sample spans 95,000 to 110,000 clones, approximately 89% being singletons. This record belongs to a study of T cell responses to AZD1222 COVID-19 vaccine. General study points: After two AZD1222 doses, spike-specific TCR breadth and depth rose versus day 0. The donor group comprised mostly white British people and more females; the analysis possibly underestimated clonal diversity. Of the AZD1222 recipients, only 5 or 6 were seropositive at baseline.

V lost 5 bases, J lost 0 bases, and 8 bases lay in between. Germline V gene lookup returns CDR1 SEHNR and CDR2 FQNEAQ (reference sequence). This CDR3 has 15 amino acids. The chain joins TRBV7-9 to TRBJ2-6, with D possibly being TRBD1 (5 bases). The sequenced sample was peripheral blood, obtained 28 days after the second dose of the MenACWY control vaccine. The sequence derives from an adult who received the MenACWY meningococcal vaccine as a control. The CDR3 DNA follows: TGTGCCAGCAGCCACGACAGCTCTGGGGCCAACGTCCTGACTTTC. Translating gives CASSHDSSGANVLTF.